The rows below give T cell receptor beta chains drawn from one sample of a study of post-analysis software for immune sequencing data. TCRdb re-analysed the PCR reads in MiXCR, keeping a single row per CDR3 protein. This sample has 400,000 to 500,000 distinct CDR3 sequences; over 30% occur once, and the top ten carry around 8%. The specimen sequenced was blood. The receptor source for this set is a girl aged 2 to 9 with multiple sclerosis. Each CDR3 is given with its conserved first and last residue. Fields, in order: clone size, D gene, J gene, V gene, CDR3 protein, CDR3 DNA. A D gene is named only where the DNA matches it firmly. Size is omitted from some rows. Given values are once, few, many or a class for expanded clones.

clone size: NA; D gene: TRBD1; J gene: TRBJ2-7; V gene: TRBV7-8; CDR3 protein: CASSPRTGGSYEQYF; CDR3 DNA: TGTGCCAGCAGCCCCCGGACAGGGGGCAGCTACGAGCAGTACTTC
clone size: NA; D gene: NA; J gene: TRBJ1-2; V gene: TRBV7-9; CDR3 protein: CASSLSFFSGWYGYTF; CDR3 DNA: TGTGCCAGCAGCTTATCGTTCTTCTCGGGCTGGTATGGCTACACCTTC
clone size: NA; D gene: NA; J gene: TRBJ2-7; V gene: TRBV29-1; CDR3 protein: CSVGDPQYF; CDR3 DNA: TGCAGCGTTGGGGACCCGCAGTACTTC
clone size: NA; D gene: TRBD1; J gene: TRBJ1-1; V gene: TRBV29-1; CDR3 protein: CSVGTGQNTEAFF; CDR3 DNA: TGCAGCGTTGGGACAGGGCAGAACACTGAAGCTTTCTTT
clone size: NA; D gene: TRBD1; J gene: TRBJ1-5; V gene: TRBV6-5; CDR3 protein: CASSETGGRSNQPQHF; CDR3 DNA: TGTGCCAGCAGCGAGACAGGGGGCAGGAGCAATCAGCCCCAGCATTTT
clone size: few; D gene: NA; J gene: TRBJ1-2; V gene: TRBV2; CDR3 protein: CASSVGNYGYTF; CDR3 DNA: TGTGCCAGCAGTGTCGGAAACTATGGCTACACCTTC
clone size: many; D gene: TRBD2; J gene: TRBJ2-1; V gene: TRBV29-1; CDR3 protein: CSVSRSGTNNEQFF; CDR3 DNA: TGCAGCGTATCTAGATCCGGGACTAACAATGAGCAGTTCTTC
clone size: once; D gene: NA; J gene: TRBJ1-5; V gene: TRBV27; CDR3 protein: CASSLSWGQPQHF; CDR3 DNA: TGTGCCAGCAGTTTATCGTGGGGGCAGCCCCAGCATTTT
clone size: few; D gene: TRBD2; J gene: TRBJ2-7; V gene: TRBV7-2; CDR3 protein: CASSLEAGAINEQYF; CDR3 DNA: TGTGCCAGCAGCCTGGAAGCGGGAGCGATTAACGAGCAGTACTTC
clone size: few; D gene: NA; J gene: TRBJ2-7; V gene: TRBV28; CDR3 protein: CASSLMGYRAYEQYF; CDR3 DNA: TGTGCCAGCAGTTTAATGGGGTATCGCGCCTACGAGCAGTACTTC
clone size: NA; D gene: NA; J gene: TRBJ2-2; V gene: TRBV9; CDR3 protein: CASSHITGELFF; CDR3 DNA: TGTGCCAGCAGCCACATCACCGGGGAGCTGTTTTTT
clone size: few; D gene: NA; J gene: TRBJ2-7; V gene: TRBV7-2; CDR3 protein: CASSSYTTYEQYF; CDR3 DNA: TGTGCCAGCAGCTCTTACACAACCTACGAGCAGTACTTC
clone size: NA; D gene: NA; J gene: TRBJ1-1; V gene: TRBV5-6; CDR3 protein: CASSLQQGPEAFF; CDR3 DNA: TGTGCCAGCAGCCTTCAACAGGGCCCTGAAGCTTTCTTT
clone size: NA; D gene: NA; J gene: TRBJ2-3; V gene: TRBV20-1; CDR3 protein: CSARAPSTDTQYF; CDR3 DNA: TGCAGTGCTAGAGCCCCTAGCACAGATACGCAGTATTTT
clone size: few; D gene: TRBD1; J gene: TRBJ2-7; V gene: TRBV2; CDR3 protein: CASSEDRQGAIMDEQYF; CDR3 DNA: TGTGCCAGCAGTGAAGACAGACAGGGGGCGATTATGGACGAGCAGTACTTC
clone size: many; D gene: NA; J gene: TRBJ2-5; V gene: TRBV20-1; CDR3 protein: CSARGLQETQYF; CDR3 DNA: TGCAGTGCTAGGGGATTACAAGAGACCCAGTACTTC
clone size: NA; D gene: NA; J gene: TRBJ1-5; V gene: TRBV7-2; CDR3 protein: CASSSGIGTNNQPQHF; CDR3 DNA: TGTGCCAGCAGCTCCGGGATTGGTACTAACAATCAGCCCCAGCATTTT
clone size: NA; D gene: NA; J gene: TRBJ1-1; V gene: TRBV5-8; CDR3 protein: CASSLNTAEAFF; CDR3 DNA: TGTGCCAGCAGCTTGAACACAGCTGAAGCTTTCTTT
clone size: NA; D gene: NA; J gene: TRBJ2-7; V gene: TRBV5-6; CDR3 protein: CASNIDGQSYEQYF; CDR3 DNA: TGTGCCAGCAACATCGACGGACAGTCCTACGAGCAGTACTTC
clone size: NA; D gene: NA; J gene: TRBJ2-7; V gene: TRBV20-1; CDR3 protein: CSARARGSRYEQYF; CDR3 DNA: TGCAGTGCTAGAGCGAGGGGATCACGGTACGAGCAGTACTTC
clone size: NA; D gene: TRBD1; J gene: TRBJ2-5; V gene: TRBV7-2; CDR3 protein: CASKSGGRVETQYF; CDR3 DNA: TGTGCCAGCAAGTCAGGGGGACGTGTAGAGACCCAGTACTTC
clone size: many; D gene: TRBD1; J gene: TRBJ2-7; V gene: TRBV29-1; CDR3 protein: CSVEGTGNYEQYF; CDR3 DNA: TGCAGCGTTGAGGGGACAGGGAACTACGAGCAGTACTTC
clone size: NA; D gene: NA; J gene: TRBJ2-7; V gene: TRBV29-1; CDR3 protein: CSVEFRPYEQYF; CDR3 DNA: TGCAGCGTTGAATTTCGTCCGTACGAGCAGTACTTC
clone size: few; D gene: TRBD1; J gene: TRBJ2-1; V gene: TRBV9; CDR3 protein: CASSEDRGYRQFF; CDR3 DNA: TGTGCCAGCAGCGAAGACAGGGGATATCGGCAGTTCTTC
clone size: NA; D gene: NA; J gene: TRBJ2-1; V gene: TRBV10-3; CDR3 protein: CAISESNEQFF; CDR3 DNA: TGTGCCATCAGTGAGAGCAATGAGCAGTTCTTC
clone size: NA; D gene: TRBD1; J gene: TRBJ1-2; V gene: TRBV15; CDR3 protein: CATSRAAQGGYGYTF; CDR3 DNA: TGTGCCACCAGCAGAGCCGCCCAGGGGGGCTATGGCTACACCTTC
clone size: NA; D gene: NA; J gene: TRBJ2-1; V gene: TRBV6-2/TRBV6-3; CDR3 protein: CASSDDLSSYNEQFF; CDR3 DNA: TGTGCCAGCAGTGACGATCTGAGCTCCTACAATGAGCAGTTCTTC
clone size: NA; D gene: NA; J gene: TRBJ1-2; V gene: TRBV24-1; CDR3 protein: CATSGPGPNNYGYTF; CDR3 DNA: TGTGCCACCAGTGGGCCGGGACCGAATAACTATGGCTACACCTTC
clone size: NA; D gene: NA; J gene: TRBJ2-3; V gene: TRBV10-1; CDR3 protein: CASRELLSTDTQYF; CDR3 DNA: TGCGCCAGCAGGGAACTATTAAGCACAGATACGCAGTATTTT
clone size: NA; D gene: TRBD1; J gene: TRBJ2-5; V gene: TRBV12-3/TRBV12-4; CDR3 protein: CASSRTGLGETQYF; CDR3 DNA: TGTGCCAGCAGCCGGACAGGGTTGGGAGAGACCCAGTACTTC
clone size: few; D gene: NA; J gene: TRBJ2-5; V gene: TRBV11-2; CDR3 protein: CASSFGTWEETQYF; CDR3 DNA: TGTGCCAGCAGCTTTGGGACTTGGGAAGAGACCCAGTACTTC
clone size: few; D gene: TRBD2; J gene: TRBJ2-1; V gene: TRBV27; CDR3 protein: CASSAEDEGLAVYNEQFF; CDR3 DNA: TGTGCCAGCAGTGCCGAAGATGAAGGACTAGCGGTTTACAATGAGCAGTTCTTC
clone size: NA; D gene: NA; J gene: TRBJ1-2; V gene: TRBV7-8; CDR3 protein: CASSSTGTAANYGYTF; CDR3 DNA: TGTGCCAGCAGCTCCACCGGGACGGCTGCTAACTATGGCTACACCTTC
clone size: few; D gene: NA; J gene: TRBJ2-4; V gene: TRBV6-6; CDR3 protein: CASRTSDRQKNIQYF; CDR3 DNA: TGTGCCAGCAGGACGTCGGACAGACAAAAAAACATTCAGTACTTC
clone size: few; D gene: NA; J gene: TRBJ2-7; V gene: TRBV7-8; CDR3 protein: CASSPGTETYEQYF; CDR3 DNA: TGTGCCAGCAGCCCAGGGACGGAGACCTACGAGCAGTACTTC
clone size: few; D gene: TRBD1; J gene: TRBJ2-7; V gene: TRBV28; CDR3 protein: CASSGRDRVNEQYF; CDR3 DNA: TGTGCCAGCAGTGGCCGGGACAGGGTCAACGAGCAGTACTTC
clone size: NA; D gene: TRBD1; J gene: TRBJ2-7; V gene: TRBV5-1; CDR3 protein: CASSLSGLGTGGRYEQYF; CDR3 DNA: TGCGCCAGCAGCTTGTCGGGGTTGGGCACAGGGGGTCGATACGAGCAGTACTTC
clone size: NA; D gene: TRBD1; J gene: TRBJ1-4; V gene: TRBV14; CDR3 protein: CASSQDRTGPTNEKLFF; CDR3 DNA: TGTGCCAGCAGCCAAGATCGGACAGGTCCGACTAATGAAAAACTGTTTTTT
clone size: NA; D gene: NA; J gene: TRBJ2-3; V gene: TRBV29-1; CDR3 protein: CSVEPGSSTDTQYF; CDR3 DNA: TGCAGCGTTGAACCTGGGTCCAGCACAGATACGCAGTATTTT
clone size: NA; D gene: NA; J gene: TRBJ2-5; V gene: TRBV6-1; CDR3 protein: CASSTYARGKVQETQYF; CDR3 DNA: TGTGCCAGCAGTACCTATGCGCGGGGTAAAGTTCAGGAGACCCAGTACTTC
clone size: NA; D gene: TRBD1; J gene: TRBJ2-5; V gene: TRBV7-3; CDR3 protein: CASSSPTDREGETQYF; CDR3 DNA: TGTGCCAGCAGCTCCCCCACGGACAGGGAAGGAGAGACCCAGTACTTC
clone size: NA; D gene: TRBD1; J gene: TRBJ1-2; V gene: TRBV7-9; CDR3 protein: CASSLGQVDGYTF; CDR3 DNA: TGTGCCAGCAGCCTCGGACAGGTGGATGGCTACACCTTC
clone size: NA; D gene: NA; J gene: TRBJ2-5; V gene: TRBV28; CDR3 protein: CASSSSGEQYF; CDR3 DNA: TGTGCCAGCAGCTCCTCGGGGGAGCAGTACTTC
clone size: NA; D gene: NA; J gene: TRBJ1-5; V gene: TRBV28; CDR3 protein: CDSGWKTNPHYQPQHF; CDR3 DNA: TGTGACAGCGGGTGGAAGACTAACCCCCACTATCAGCCCCAGCATTTT
clone size: few; D gene: TRBD2; J gene: TRBJ2-1; V gene: TRBV11-2; CDR3 protein: CASNHQREGANEQFF; CDR3 DNA: TGTGCCAGCAACCATCAGCGGGAAGGGGCGAATGAGCAGTTCTTC
clone size: NA; D gene: TRBD1; J gene: TRBJ1-2; V gene: TRBV5-1; CDR3 protein: CAGSLADRDYGHTF; CDR3 DNA: TGCGCCGGCAGCTTGGCCGACAGGGACTATGGCCACACCTTC
clone size: NA; D gene: NA; J gene: TRBJ2-1; V gene: TRBV7-2; CDR3 protein: CASSLLTSYNEQFF; CDR3 DNA: TGTGCCAGCAGCCTATTAACGTCCTACAATGAGCAGTTCTTC
clone size: NA; D gene: NA; J gene: TRBJ2-1; V gene: TRBV6-2/TRBV6-3; CDR3 protein: CASSYSERDSYNEQFF; CDR3 DNA: TGTGCCAGCAGTTACTCCGAAAGGGACTCCTACAATGAGCAGTTCTTC
clone size: many; D gene: TRBD1; J gene: TRBJ2-7; V gene: TRBV25-1; CDR3 protein: CASSASNRGSYEQYF; CDR3 DNA: TGTGCCAGCAGTGCGTCGAACAGGGGGAGCTACGAGCAGTACTTC
clone size: NA; D gene: TRBD1; J gene: TRBJ1-5; V gene: TRBV15; CDR3 protein: CATSISGTALNQPQHF; CDR3 DNA: TGTGCCACCAGCATCTCGGGGACAGCGCTCAATCAGCCCCAGCATTTT
clone size: few; D gene: TRBD2; J gene: TRBJ2-3; V gene: TRBV2; CDR3 protein: CASSPQGGADTQYF; CDR3 DNA: TGTGCCAGCAGTCCGCAGGGAGGGGCAGATACGCAGTATTTT
clone size: few; D gene: NA; J gene: TRBJ2-5; V gene: TRBV25-1; CDR3 protein: CASSEGGAKETQYF; CDR3 DNA: TGTGCCAGCAGTGAGGGGGGGGCGAAAGAGACCCAGTACTTC
clone size: few; D gene: TRBD2; J gene: TRBJ2-7; V gene: TRBV20-1; CDR3 protein: CSAPPLAGPAYEQYF; CDR3 DNA: TGCAGTGCCCCTCCCCTAGCGGGGCCCGCCTACGAGCAGTACTTC
clone size: NA; D gene: TRBD2; J gene: TRBJ2-1; V gene: TRBV24-1; CDR3 protein: CATSGASGAYNEQFF; CDR3 DNA: TGTGCCACCAGTGGGGCTAGCGGAGCATACAATGAGCAGTTCTTC
clone size: NA; D gene: TRBD2; J gene: TRBJ2-7; V gene: TRBV28; CDR3 protein: CASSLSGTRYSYEQYF; CDR3 DNA: TGTGCCAGCAGTTTATCAGGGACTAGGTATAGCTACGAGCAGTACTTC
clone size: few; D gene: NA; J gene: TRBJ2-1; V gene: TRBV28; CDR3 protein: CASSLNSHGEQFF; CDR3 DNA: TGTGCCAGCAGTTTAAACAGCCACGGTGAGCAGTTCTTC
clone size: NA; D gene: TRBD2; J gene: TRBJ2-7; V gene: TRBV20-1; CDR3 protein: CSARATSGAYEQYF; CDR3 DNA: TGCAGTGCTAGAGCGACTAGCGGGGCCTACGAGCAGTACTTC